The clone carrying this TCR beta chain was seen only once. Per the germline V gene, CDR1 is MNHNS and CDR2 is SASEGT. Trimming took 6 bases from V and 5 from J; bases not matched to a gene: 5. The CDR3 is 13 amino acids. Time point given: late sampling 161 to 241 days after vaccination in a few convalescent patients. This sample stems from a study of vaccination and CD4 T cells after COVID-19. Study context: In the convalescent group, nasal swab PCR was SARS-CoV-2 positive; fewer than 10 cases were mild and one severe.

Via MiXCR, TCRdb re-called the PCR reads, giving one row per CDR3 protein. The table includes under 30,000 distinct CDR3 sequences, around 49% detected once. The chain recombines TRBV6-1 with TRBJ2-3; 7 nucleotides agree with TRBD1. The starting material was CD4+ T cells from blood, obtained about 7 months after SARS-CoV-2 vaccination. The TCR was taken from a human donor who had recovered from COVID-19. CDR3 sequence: CASRTGTEDTQYF. The CDR3 DNA reads as TGTGCCAGCAGGACCGGGACAGAAGATACGCAGTATTTT.